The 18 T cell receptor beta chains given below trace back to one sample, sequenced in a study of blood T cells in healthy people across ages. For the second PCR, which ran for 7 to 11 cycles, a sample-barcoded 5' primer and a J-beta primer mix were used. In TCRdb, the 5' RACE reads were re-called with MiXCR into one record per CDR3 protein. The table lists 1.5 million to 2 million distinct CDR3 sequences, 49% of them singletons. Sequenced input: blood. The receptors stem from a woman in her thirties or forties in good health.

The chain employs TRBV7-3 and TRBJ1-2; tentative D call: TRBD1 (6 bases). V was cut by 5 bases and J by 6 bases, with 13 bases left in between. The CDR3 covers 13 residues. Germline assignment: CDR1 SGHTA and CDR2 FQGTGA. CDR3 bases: TGTGCCAGCAGCCGCGACAGGTGTGATGGCTACACCTTC. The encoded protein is CASSRDRCDGYTF.

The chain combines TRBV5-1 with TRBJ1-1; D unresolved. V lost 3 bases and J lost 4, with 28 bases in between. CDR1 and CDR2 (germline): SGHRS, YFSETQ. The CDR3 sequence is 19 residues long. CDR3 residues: CASSSVDKAPLRKGTEAFF. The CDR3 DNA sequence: TGCGCCAGCAGCTCCGTTGACAAGGCCCCCCTCAGGAAGGGCACTGAAGCTTTCTTT.

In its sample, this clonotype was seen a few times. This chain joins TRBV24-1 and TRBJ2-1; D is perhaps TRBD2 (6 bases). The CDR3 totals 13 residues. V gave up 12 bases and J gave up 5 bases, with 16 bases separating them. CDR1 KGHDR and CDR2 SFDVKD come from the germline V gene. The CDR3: CASGGTWDNEQFF. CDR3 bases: TGTGCCTCGGGCGGGACGTGGGACAATGAGCAGTTCTTC.

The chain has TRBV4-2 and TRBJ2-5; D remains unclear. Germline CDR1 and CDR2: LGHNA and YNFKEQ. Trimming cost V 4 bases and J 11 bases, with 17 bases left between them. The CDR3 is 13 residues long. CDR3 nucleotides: TGTGCCAGCAGCCCAGACCCCCGTGAGGAGCAGTACTTC. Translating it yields CASSPDPREEQYF.

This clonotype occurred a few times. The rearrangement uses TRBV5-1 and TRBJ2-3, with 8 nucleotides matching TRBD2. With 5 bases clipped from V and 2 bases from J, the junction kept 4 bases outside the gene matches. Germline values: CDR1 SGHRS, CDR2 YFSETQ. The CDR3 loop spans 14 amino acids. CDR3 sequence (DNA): TGCGCCAGCAGACAGCGGGGGTTCACAGATACGCAGTATTTT. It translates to CASRQRGFTDTQYF.

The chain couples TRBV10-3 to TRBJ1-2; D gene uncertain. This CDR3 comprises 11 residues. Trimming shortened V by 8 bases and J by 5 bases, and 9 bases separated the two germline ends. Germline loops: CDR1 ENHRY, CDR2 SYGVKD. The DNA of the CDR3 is TGTGCCATCGGCGAAAAATATGGCTACACCTTC. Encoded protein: CAIGEKYGYTF.

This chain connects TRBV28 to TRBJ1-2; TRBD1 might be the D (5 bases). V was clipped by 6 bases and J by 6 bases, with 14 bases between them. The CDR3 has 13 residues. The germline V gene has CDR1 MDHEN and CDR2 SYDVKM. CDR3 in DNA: TGTGCCAGCAGAGACCCTCAGGGACATGGCTACACCTTC. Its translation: CASRDPQGHGYTF.

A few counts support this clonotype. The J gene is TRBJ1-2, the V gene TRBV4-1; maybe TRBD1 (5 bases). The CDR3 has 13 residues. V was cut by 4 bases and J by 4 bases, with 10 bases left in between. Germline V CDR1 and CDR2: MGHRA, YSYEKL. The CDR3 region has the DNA TGCGCCAGCAGCCGAGGGGCCACCTATGGCTACACCTTC. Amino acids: CASSRGATYGYTF.

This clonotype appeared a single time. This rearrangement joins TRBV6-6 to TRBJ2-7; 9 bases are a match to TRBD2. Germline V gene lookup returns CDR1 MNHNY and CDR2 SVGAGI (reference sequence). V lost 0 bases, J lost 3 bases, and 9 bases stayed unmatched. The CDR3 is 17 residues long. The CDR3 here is CASSYSPLRAGGYEQYF. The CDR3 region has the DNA TGTGCCAGCAGTTACTCACCTTTACGAGCGGGGGGCTACGAGCAGTACTTC.

CDR3 region: CAISESGTVDQPQHF. CDR3 bases: TGTGCCATCAGTGAGTCAGGGACGGTTGATCAGCCCCAGCATTTT. The rearrangement links TRBV10-3 to TRBJ1-5; D is perhaps TRBD1 (5 bases). This CDR3 is built from 15 residues. V lost 0 bases, J lost 5 bases, and 11 bases lay in between. Germline CDR1 reads ENHRY; CDR2 reads SYGVKD.

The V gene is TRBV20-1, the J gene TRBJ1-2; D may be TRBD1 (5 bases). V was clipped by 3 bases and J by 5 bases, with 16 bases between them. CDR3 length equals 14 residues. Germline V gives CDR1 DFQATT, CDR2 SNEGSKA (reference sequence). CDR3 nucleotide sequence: TGCAGTGCTAGGGGGCGGAAGGGTCAATATGGCTACACCTTC. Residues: CSARGRKGQYGYTF.

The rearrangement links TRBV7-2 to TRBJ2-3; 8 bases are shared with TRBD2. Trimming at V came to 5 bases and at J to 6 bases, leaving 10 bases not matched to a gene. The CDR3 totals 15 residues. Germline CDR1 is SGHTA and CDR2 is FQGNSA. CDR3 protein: CASSPLGGVGDTQYF. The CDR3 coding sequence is TGTGCCAGCAGCCCACTCGGGGGGGTGGGGGATACGCAGTATTTT.

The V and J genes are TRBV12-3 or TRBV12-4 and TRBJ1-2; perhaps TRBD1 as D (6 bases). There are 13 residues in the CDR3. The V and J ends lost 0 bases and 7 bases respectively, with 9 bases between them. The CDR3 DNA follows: TGTGCCAGCAGTTTAGCGCAGGGGTTTGGCTACACCTTC. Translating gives CASSLAQGFGYTF.

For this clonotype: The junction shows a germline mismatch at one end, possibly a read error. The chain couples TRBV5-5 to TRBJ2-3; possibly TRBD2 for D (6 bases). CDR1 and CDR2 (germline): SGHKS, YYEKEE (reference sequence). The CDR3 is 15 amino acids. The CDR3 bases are TGTGCCAGCAGCTTGACCGGAGGGGTCGGAGATACGCGGTATTTT. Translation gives CASSLTGGVGDTRYF.

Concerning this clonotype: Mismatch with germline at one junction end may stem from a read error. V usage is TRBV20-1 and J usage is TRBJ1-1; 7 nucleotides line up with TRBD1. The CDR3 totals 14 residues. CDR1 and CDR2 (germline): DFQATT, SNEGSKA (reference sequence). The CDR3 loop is CSARGGGLGTEALF. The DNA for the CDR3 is TGCAGTGCTAGAGGAGGGGGCTTAGGCACTGAAGCTTTATTT.

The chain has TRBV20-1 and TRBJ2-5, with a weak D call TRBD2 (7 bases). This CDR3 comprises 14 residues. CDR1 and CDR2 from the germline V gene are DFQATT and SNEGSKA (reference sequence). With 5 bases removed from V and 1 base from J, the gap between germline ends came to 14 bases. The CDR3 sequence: CSAPDGGAQETQYF. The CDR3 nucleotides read TGCAGTGCTCCGGATGGGGGGGCCCAAGAGACCCAGTACTTC.

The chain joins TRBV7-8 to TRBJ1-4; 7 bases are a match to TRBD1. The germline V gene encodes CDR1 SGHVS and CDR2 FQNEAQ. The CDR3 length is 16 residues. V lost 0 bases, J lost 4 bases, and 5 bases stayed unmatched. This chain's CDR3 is CASSLATPGGNEKLFF. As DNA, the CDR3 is TGTGCCAGCAGCTTAGCCACACCAGGGGGTAATGAAAAACTGTTTTTT.

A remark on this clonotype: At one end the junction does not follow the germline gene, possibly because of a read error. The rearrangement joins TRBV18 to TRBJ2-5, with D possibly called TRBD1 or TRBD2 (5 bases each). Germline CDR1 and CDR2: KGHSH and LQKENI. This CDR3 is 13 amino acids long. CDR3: CASPPGRQETQYF. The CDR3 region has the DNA TGTGCCAGCCCACCGGGACGGCAAGAGACCCAGTACTTC.